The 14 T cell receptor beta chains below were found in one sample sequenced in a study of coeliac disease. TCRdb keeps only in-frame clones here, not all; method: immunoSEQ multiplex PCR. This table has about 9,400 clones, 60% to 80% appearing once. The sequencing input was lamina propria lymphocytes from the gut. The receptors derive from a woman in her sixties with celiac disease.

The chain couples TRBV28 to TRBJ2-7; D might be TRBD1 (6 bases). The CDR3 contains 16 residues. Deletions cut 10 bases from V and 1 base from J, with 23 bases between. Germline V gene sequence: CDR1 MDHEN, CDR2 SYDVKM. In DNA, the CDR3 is TGTGCCACCTACCCGGGACACACCACTTCTTCCTACGAGCAGTACTTC. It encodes CATYPGHTTSSYEQYF.

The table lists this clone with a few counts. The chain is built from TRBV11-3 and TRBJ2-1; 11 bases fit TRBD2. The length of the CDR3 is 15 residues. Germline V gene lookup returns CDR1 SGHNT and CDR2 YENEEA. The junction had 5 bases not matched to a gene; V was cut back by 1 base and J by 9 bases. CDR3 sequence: CASSLVAGGFSEQFF. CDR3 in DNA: TGTGCCAGCAGCTTAGTAGCGGGGGGGTTCAGTGAGCAGTTCTTC.

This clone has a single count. This chain's CDR3 is CASGLTGGLTEAFF. For the CDR3, the DNA is TGCGCCAGCGGACTAACAGGGGGTTTGACTGAAGCTTTCTTT. This chain uses TRBV5-1 with TRBJ1-1; 8 bases align to TRBD1. Germline lookup yields CDR1 SGHRS and CDR2 YFSETQ. V was clipped by 7 bases and J by 5 bases; unmatched bases: 10. CDR3 length: 14 residues.

The CDR3 nucleotides read TGTGCCAGCAGCTTAGGCCGGGGCCAAGAGACCCAGTACTTC. Translating gives CASSLGRGQETQYF. The chain is built from TRBV7-9 and TRBJ2-5; perhaps TRBD2 as D (5 bases). Trimming removed 1 base at V and 1 base at J, with 7 bases between. The length of the CDR3 is 14 residues. Looked up from germline, CDR1 is SEHNR and CDR2 is FQNEAQ (reference sequence).

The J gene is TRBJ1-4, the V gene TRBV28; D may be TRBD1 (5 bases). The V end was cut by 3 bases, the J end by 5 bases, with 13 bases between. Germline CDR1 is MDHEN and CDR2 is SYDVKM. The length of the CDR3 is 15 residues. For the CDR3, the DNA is TGTGCCAGCAGTTTCCCCGGAGGGACGAATGAAAAACTGTTTTTT. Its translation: CASSFPGGTNEKLFF.

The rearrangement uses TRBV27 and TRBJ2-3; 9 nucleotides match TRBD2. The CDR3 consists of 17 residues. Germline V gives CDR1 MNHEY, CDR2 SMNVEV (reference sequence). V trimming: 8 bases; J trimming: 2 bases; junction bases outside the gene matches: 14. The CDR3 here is CASGSTLLAGFTDTQYF. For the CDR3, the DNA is TGTGCCAGCGGCTCCACCCTACTAGCGGGTTTCACAGATACGCAGTATTTT.

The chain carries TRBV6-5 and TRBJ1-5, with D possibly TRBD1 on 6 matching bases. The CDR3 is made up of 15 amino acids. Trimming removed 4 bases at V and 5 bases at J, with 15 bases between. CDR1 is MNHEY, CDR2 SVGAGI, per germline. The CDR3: CASSSTGTTYQPQHF. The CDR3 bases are TGTGCCAGCAGTTCTACCGGGACAACTTATCAGCCCCAGCATTTT.

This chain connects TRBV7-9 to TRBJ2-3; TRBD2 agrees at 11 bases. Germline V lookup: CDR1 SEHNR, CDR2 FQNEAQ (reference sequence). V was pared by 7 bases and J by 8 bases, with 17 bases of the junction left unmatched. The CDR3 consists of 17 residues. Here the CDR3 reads CASTRITSGGGSGTQYF. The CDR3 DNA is TGTGCCAGCACCCGAATCACTAGCGGGGGCGGATCGGGTACGCAGTATTTT.

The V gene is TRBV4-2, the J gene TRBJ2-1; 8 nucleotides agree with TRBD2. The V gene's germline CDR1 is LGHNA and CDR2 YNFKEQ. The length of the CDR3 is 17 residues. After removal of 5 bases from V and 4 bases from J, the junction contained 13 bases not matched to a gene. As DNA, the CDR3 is TGTGCCAGCAGCTTGGGGGCTAGCGGGTCCCGATACAATGAGCAGTTCTTC. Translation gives CASSLGASGSRYNEQFF.

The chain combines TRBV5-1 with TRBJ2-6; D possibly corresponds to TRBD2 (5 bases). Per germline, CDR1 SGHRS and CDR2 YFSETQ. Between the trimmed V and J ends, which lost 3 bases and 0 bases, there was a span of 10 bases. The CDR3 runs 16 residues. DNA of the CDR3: TGCGCCAGCAGCTATGGACTCTCCTCTGGGGCCAACGTCCTGACTTTC. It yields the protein CASSYGLSSGANVLTF.

The CDR3 DNA reads as TGTGCCAGCAAAATTACAGGGTACGGCGAAAAACTGTTTTTT. Protein sequence: CASKITGYGEKLFF. The chain has TRBV2 and TRBJ1-4, with D perhaps matching TRBD1 (6 bases). Per the germline V gene, CDR1 is SNHLY and CDR2 is FYNNEI. The CDR3 has 14 residues. With 7 bases removed from V and 8 bases from J, the gap between germline ends came to 17 bases.

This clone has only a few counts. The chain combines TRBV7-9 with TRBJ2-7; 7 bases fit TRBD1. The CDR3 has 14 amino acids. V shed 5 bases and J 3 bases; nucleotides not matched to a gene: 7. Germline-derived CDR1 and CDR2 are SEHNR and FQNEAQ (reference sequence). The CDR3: CASSPRDRDYEQYF. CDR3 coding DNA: TGTGCCAGCAGCCCCCGGGACAGAGACTACGAGCAGTACTTC.

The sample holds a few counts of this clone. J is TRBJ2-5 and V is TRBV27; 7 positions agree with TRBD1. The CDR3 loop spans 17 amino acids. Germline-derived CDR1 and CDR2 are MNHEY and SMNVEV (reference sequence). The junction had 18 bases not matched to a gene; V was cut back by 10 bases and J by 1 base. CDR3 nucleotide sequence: TGTGCCAATACCGGGACAGCGAAACGTTCGTCCCAAGAGACCCAGTACTTC. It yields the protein CANTGTAKRSSQETQYF.

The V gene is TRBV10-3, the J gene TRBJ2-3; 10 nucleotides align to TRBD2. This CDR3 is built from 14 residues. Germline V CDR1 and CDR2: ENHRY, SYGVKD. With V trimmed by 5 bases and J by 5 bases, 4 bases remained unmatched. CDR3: CAISQRGGRDTQYF. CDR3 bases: TGTGCCATCAGTCAGCGGGGGGGGCGAGATACGCAGTATTTT.